This T cell receptor (beta chain) was documented in a study of cytomegalovirus exposure and HLA in healthy donors. Germline V gives CDR1 SGHDT, CDR2 YYEEEE. Trimming stripped 1 base from V and 2 bases from J, with 6 bases between. The CDR3 is 13 amino acids. This clone was recorded a few times. Its antigen is not known. Study-level findings and limits: Accounts indicate the classifier identified cytomegalovirus status with strong specificity and sensitivity. In vitro checks showed that a few CMV-associated chains really do target CMV antigens.

While the first cohort had about 610 subjects, the donors belonged to the separate validation cohort of roughly 130 subjects. Here immunoSEQ multiplex PCR was the method, and the copy in TCRdb shows in-frame clones only, minus some. The sample holds some 250,000 clones, around 91% seen once. The sequence came from a woman in her 30s in good health and CMV-seronegative. The sequencing sample was made of PBMCs. This chain connects TRBV5-6 to TRBJ1-2; D gene unclear. The CDR3 region is CASSLLTNYGYTF. CDR3 in DNA: TGTGCCAGCAGCTTGCTAACCAACTATGGCTACACCTTC.